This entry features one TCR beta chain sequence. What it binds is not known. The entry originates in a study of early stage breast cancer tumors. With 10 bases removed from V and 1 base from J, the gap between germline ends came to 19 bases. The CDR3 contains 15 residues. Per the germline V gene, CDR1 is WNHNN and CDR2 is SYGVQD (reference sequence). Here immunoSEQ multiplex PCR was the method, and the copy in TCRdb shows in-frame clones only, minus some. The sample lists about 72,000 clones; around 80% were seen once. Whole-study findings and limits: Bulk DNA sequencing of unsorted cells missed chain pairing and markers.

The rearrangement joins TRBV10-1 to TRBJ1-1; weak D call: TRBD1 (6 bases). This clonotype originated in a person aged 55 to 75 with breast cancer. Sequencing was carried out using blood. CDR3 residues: CAIRMGGQSNTEAFF. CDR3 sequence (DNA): TGCGCCATCCGAATGGGCGGACAGTCGAACACTGAAGCTTTCTTT.